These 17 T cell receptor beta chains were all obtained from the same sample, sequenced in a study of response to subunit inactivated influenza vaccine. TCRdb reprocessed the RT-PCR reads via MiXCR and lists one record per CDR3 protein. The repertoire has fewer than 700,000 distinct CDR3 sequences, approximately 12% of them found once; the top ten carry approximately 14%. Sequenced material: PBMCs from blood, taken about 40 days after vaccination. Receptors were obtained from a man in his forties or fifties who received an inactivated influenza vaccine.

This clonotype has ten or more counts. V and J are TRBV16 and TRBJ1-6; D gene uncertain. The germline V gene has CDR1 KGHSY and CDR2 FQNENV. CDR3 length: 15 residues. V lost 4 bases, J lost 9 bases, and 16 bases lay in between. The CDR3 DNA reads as TGTGCCAGCAGCCGACGCCCGACTTCCAGTTCACCCCTCCACTTT. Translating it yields CASSRRPTSSSPLHF.

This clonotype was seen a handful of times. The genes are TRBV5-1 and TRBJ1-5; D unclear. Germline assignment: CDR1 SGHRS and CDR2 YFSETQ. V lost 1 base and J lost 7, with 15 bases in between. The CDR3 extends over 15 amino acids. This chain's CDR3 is CASSLTPGSAQPQHF. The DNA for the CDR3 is TGCGCCAGCAGCTTGACCCCGGGGAGCGCCCAGCCCCAGCATTTT.

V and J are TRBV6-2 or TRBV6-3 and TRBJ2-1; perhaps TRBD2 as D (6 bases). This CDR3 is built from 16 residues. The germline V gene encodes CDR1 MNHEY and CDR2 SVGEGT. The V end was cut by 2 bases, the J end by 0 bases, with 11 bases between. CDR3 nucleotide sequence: TGTGCCAGCAGTTACGCCGGACTAAGCTCCTACAATGAGCAGTTCTTC. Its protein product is CASSYAGLSSYNEQFF.

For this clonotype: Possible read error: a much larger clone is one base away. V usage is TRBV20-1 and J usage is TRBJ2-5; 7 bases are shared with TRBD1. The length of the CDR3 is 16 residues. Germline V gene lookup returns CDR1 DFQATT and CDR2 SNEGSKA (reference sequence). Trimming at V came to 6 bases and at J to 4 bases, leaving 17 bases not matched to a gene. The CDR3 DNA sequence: TGCAGTGCCCTTCCCATTTGGGCCTCAGGGGGAGAGACCCAGTACTTC. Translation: CSALPIWASGGETQYF.

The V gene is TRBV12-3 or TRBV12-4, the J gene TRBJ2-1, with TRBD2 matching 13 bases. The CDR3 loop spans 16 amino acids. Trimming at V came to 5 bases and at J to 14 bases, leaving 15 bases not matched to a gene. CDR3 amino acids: CASSPPGLAGSVSKFF. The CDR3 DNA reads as TGTGCCAGCAGTCCTCCGGGACTAGCGGGATCCGTCTCTAAGTTCTTC.

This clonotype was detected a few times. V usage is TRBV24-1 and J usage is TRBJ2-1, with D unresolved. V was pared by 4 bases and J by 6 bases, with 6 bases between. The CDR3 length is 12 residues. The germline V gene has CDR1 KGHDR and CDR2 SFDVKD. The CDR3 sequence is CATSDLPNEQFF. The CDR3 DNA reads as TGTGCCACCAGTGACCTACCCAATGAGCAGTTCTTC.

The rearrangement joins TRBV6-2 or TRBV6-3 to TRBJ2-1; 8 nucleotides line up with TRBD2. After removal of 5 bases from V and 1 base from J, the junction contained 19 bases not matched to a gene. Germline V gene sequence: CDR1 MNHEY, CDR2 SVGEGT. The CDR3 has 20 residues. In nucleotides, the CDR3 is TGTGCCAGCAGTCTGATACTAGCGGCGATCCCGATGGTTTCCTACAATGAGCAGTTCTTC. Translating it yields CASSLILAAIPMVSYNEQFF.

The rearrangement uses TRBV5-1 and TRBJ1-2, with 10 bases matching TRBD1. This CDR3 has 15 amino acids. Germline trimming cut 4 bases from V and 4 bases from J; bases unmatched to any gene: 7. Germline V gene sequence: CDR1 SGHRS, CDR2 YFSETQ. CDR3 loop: CASSPKTGGAYGYTF. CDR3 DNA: TGCGCCAGCAGCCCCAAGACAGGGGGCGCCTATGGCTACACCTTC.

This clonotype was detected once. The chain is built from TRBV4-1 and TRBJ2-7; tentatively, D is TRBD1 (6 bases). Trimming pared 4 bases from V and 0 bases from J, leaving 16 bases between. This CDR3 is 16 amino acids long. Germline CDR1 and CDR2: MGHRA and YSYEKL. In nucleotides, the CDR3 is TGCGCCAGCAGCCCGGACCCGGGACACAGCTCCTACGAGCAGTACTTC. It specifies CASSPDPGHSSYEQYF.

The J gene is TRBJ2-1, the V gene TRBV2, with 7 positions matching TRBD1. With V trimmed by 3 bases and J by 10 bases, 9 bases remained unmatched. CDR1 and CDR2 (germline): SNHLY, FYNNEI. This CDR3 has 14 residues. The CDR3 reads CASSDYRGPGEQFF. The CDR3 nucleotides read TGTGCCAGCAGTGACTACAGGGGTCCGGGCGAGCAGTTCTTC. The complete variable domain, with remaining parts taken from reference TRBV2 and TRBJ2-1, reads EPEVTQTPSHQVTQMGQEVILRCVPISNHLYFYWYRQILGQKVEFLVSFYNNEISEKSEIFDDQFSVERPDGSNFTLKIRSTKLEDSAMYFCASSDYRGPGEQFFGPGTRLTVL.

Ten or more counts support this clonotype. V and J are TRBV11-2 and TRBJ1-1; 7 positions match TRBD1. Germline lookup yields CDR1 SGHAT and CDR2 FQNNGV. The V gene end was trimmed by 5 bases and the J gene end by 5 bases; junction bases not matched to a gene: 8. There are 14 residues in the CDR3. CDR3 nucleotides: TGTGCCAGCAGCAACCGACAGGGTTGGACTGAAGCTTTCTTT. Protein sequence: CASSNRQGWTEAFF.

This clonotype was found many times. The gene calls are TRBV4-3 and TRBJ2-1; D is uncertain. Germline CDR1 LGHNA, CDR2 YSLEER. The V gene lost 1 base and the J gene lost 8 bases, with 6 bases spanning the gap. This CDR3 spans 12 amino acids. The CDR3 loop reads CASSQGMDEQFF. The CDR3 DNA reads TGCGCCAGCAGCCAAGGTATGGATGAGCAGTTCTTC.

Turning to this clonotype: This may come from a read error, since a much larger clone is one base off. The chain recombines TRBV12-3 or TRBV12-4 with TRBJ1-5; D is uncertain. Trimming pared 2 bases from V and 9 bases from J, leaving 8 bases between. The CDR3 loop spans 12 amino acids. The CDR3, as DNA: TGTGCCAGCAGTTTACGATGGGGGCCCCAGCATTTT. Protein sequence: CASSLRWGPQHF.

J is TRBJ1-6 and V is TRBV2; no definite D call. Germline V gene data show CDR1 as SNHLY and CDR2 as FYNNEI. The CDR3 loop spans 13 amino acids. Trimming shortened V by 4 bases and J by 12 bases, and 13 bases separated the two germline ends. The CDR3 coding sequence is TGTGCCAGCAGTGGGTCCGGAGACGAACCCCTCCACTTT. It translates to CASSGSGDEPLHF. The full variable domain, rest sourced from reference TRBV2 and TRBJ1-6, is EPEVTQTPSHQVTQMGQEVILRCVPISNHLYFYWYRQILGQKVEFLVSFYNNEISEKSEIFDDQFSVERPDGSNFTLKIRSTKLEDSAMYFCASSGSGDEPLHFGNGTRLTVT.

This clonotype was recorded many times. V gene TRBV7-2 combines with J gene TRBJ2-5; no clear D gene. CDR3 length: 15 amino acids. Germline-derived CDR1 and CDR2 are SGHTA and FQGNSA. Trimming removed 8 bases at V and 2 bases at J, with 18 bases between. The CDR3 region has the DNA TGTGCCAGCGGCAAAGAAGTCCTGAGGCAAGAGACCCAGTACTTC. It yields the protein CASGKEVLRQETQYF.

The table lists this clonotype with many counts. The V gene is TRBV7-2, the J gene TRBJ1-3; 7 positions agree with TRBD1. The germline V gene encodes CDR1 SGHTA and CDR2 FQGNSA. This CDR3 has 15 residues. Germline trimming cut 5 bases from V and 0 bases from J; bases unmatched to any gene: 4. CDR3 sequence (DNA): TGTGCCAGCAGCCGACAGGGATACTCTGGAAACACCATATATTTT. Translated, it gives CASSRQGYSGNTIYF.

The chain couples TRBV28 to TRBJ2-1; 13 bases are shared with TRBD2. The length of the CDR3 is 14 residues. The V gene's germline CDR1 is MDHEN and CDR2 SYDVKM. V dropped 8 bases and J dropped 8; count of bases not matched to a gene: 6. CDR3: CASGTSGGAHEQFF. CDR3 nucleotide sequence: TGTGCCAGCGGAACTAGCGGGGGGGCCCATGAGCAGTTCTTC.